The 25 T cell receptor beta chains in this list originate from one sample, sequenced in a study of T cell responses to AZD1222 COVID-19 vaccine. Clones were read by immunoSEQ multiplex PCR, and TCRdb kept only the in-frame ones, dropping some. Here the sample spans just under 85,000 clones, approximately 85% being singletons. The sample in question was peripheral blood, obtained on day 0 of AZD1222 vaccination. The source is an adult in good health.

This clone was found a few times. This chain connects TRBV7-9 to TRBJ1-2; D unclear. Trimming took off 7 bases at V and 4 bases at J, with 13 bases between the two ends. Looked up from germline, CDR1 is SEHNR and CDR2 is FQNEAQ (reference sequence). This CDR3 region has 13 residues. As DNA, the CDR3 is TGTGCCAGCAATGTCGGGATTCCCTATGGCTACACCTTC. Translation gives CASNVGIPYGYTF. Filled out from reference TRBV7-9 and TRBJ1-2, the complete variable domain reads DTGVSQNPRHKITKRGQNVTFRCDPISEHNRLYWYRQTLGQGPEFLTYFQNEAQLEKSRLLSDRFSAERPKGSFSTLEIQRTEQGDSAMYLCASNVGIPYGYTFGSGTRLTVV.

V gene TRBV4-1 combines with J gene TRBJ1-1, with 9 bases aligning to TRBD1. This CDR3 comprises 16 residues. Trimming removed 3 bases from V and 10 bases from J; junction bases left unmatched: 15. Germline V gene lookup returns CDR1 MGHRA and CDR2 YSYEKL. The DNA of the CDR3 is TGCGCCAGCAGCCATGCTGGGAGGGACAGGGAGTGGGTAGCTTTCTTT. Translating gives CASSHAGRDREWVAFF.

This chain joins TRBV28 and TRBJ1-2, with 7 nucleotides matching TRBD1. CDR1 is MDHEN and CDR2 is SYDVKM in the germline V gene. CDR3 length: 13 amino acids. The V gene end was trimmed by 3 bases and the J gene end by 4 bases; junction bases not matched to a gene: 2. The CDR3 loop is CASSLQGGYGYTF. The CDR3 DNA reads as TGTGCCAGCAGTTTGCAGGGGGGCTATGGCTACACCTTC.

The J gene is TRBJ2-1, the V gene TRBV5-4; no clear D. Germline V CDR1 and CDR2: SGHNT, YYREEE (reference sequence). This CDR3 comprises 12 residues. The V gene lost 0 bases and the J gene lost 8 bases, with 6 bases spanning the gap. CDR3 DNA sequence: TGTGCCAGCAGCTTGGAGGGATATGAGCAGTTCTTC. Encoded protein: CASSLEGYEQFF.

This rearrangement joins TRBV2 to TRBJ2-5; weak D call: TRBD2 (5 bases). Looked up from germline, CDR1 is SNHLY and CDR2 is FYNNEI. Between the trimmed V and J ends, which lost 8 bases and 4 bases, there was a span of 17 bases. The CDR3 runs to 14 residues. The CDR3 here is CASVVGGFGETQYF. CDR3 sequence (DNA): TGTGCCAGCGTCGTCGGCGGGTTCGGAGAGACCCAGTACTTC. Variable domain in full (rest from reference TRBV2 and TRBJ2-5): EPEVTQTPSHQVTQMGQEVILRCVPISNHLYFYWYRQILGQKVEFLVSFYNNEISEKSEIFDDQFSVERPDGSNFTLKIRSTKLEDSAMYFCASVVGGFGETQYFGPGTRLLVL.

The gene calls are TRBV25-1 and TRBJ1-3; maybe TRBD1 (5 bases). Germline CDR1 reads MGHDK; CDR2 reads SYGVNS. The CDR3 loop spans 14 amino acids. The CDR3 region is CGTQEEGTRNTIYF. The CDR3 DNA sequence: TGTGGTACTCAAGAGGAGGGGACGAGAAACACCATATATTTT.

The chain combines TRBV7-2 with TRBJ2-5; D uncertain. The V end lost 2 bases, the J end lost 5 bases, and 6 bases lay between the germline ends. The germline CDR1 and CDR2 sequences are SGHTA and FQGNSA. The CDR3 loop spans 12 amino acids. The CDR3 region has the DNA TGTGCCAGCAGCTTACCTGCGGAGACCCAGTACTTC. Amino acid sequence: CASSLPAETQYF.

This rearrangement joins TRBV7-9 to TRBJ1-2; maybe TRBD1 (5 bases). The CDR3 extends over 13 amino acids. Trimming took off 1 base at V and 8 bases at J, with 11 bases between the two ends. Germline CDR1 and CDR2: SEHNR and FQNEAQ (reference sequence). As DNA, the CDR3 is TGTGCCAGCAGCTTAGTACCAGGGATCGGCTACACCTTC. This codes for CASSLVPGIGYTF.

The rearrangement links TRBV18 to TRBJ2-7; a weak D match, TRBD1 (5 bases). The CDR3 is made up of 13 amino acids. V was shortened by 3 bases and J by 7 bases, with 13 bases between the two germline ends. Per the germline V gene, CDR1 is KGHSH and CDR2 is LQKENI. The CDR3 here is CASSPVQAEEQYF. CDR3 DNA: TGTGCCAGCTCACCTGTACAGGCCGAGGAGCAGTACTTC.

The V and J genes are TRBV15 and TRBJ1-5; D remains unclear. The germline V gene has CDR1 LNHNV and CDR2 YYDKDF (reference sequence). There are 13 residues in the CDR3. Trimming removed 1 base at V and 6 bases at J, with 7 bases between. The CDR3 DNA reads as TGTGCCACCAGCAGAGCGAAGGGTCAGCCCCAGCATTTT. Amino acids: CATSRAKGQPQHF.

The chain carries TRBV27 and TRBJ2-7; the match to TRBD1 covers 11 bases. Germline V gene sequence: CDR1 MNHEY, CDR2 SMNVEV (reference sequence). The ends lost 10 bases at V and 4 bases at J; junction bases unmatched: 9. The CDR3 totals 14 residues. CDR3 bases: TGTGCCACCTCTCCGCGGGACAGGGGGTACGAGCAGTACTTC. Its translation is CATSPRDRGYEQYF.

The chain couples TRBV6-5 to TRBJ1-6; TRBD1 matches 9 bases. The CDR3 covers 15 residues. CDR1 MNHEY and CDR2 SVGAGI come from the germline V gene. V lost 5 bases, J lost 6 bases, and 5 bases stayed unmatched. CDR3 in DNA: TGTGCCAGCAGTCTCCGGGACAGGGTTAATTCACCCCTCCACTTT. Its translation is CASSLRDRVNSPLHF.

CDR3 sequence (DNA): TGTGCCAGCAGTAACAACCTCCAAGAGACCCAGTACTTC. Protein: CASSNNLQETQYF. This chain joins TRBV2 and TRBJ2-5; D is ambiguous. The CDR3 contains 13 residues. The V gene lost 5 bases and the J gene lost 1 base, with 8 bases spanning the gap. In germline, CDR1 is SNHLY, CDR2 FYNNEI.

The chain is built from TRBV6-5 and TRBJ2-5; weak D call: TRBD1 (6 bases). The germline gives CDR1 MNHEY, CDR2 SVGAGI. The V gene lost 5 bases and the J gene lost 3 bases, with 13 bases spanning the gap. This CDR3 has 14 residues. DNA of the CDR3: TGTGCCAGCAGTACCCCCAGGACAGAAGAGACCCAGTACTTC. This codes for CASSTPRTEETQYF.

The rearrangement links TRBV9 to TRBJ2-7, with D possibly being TRBD1 (5 bases). Germline assignment: CDR1 SGDLS and CDR2 YYNGEE. The CDR3 has 15 amino acids. The germline V and J ends were trimmed by 8 bases and 3 bases, with 21 bases remaining between them. The CDR3 DNA sequence: TGTGCCAGTAGCAAAAGGGGCTTAGGGATCTACGAGCAGTACTTC. Its translation: CASSKRGLGIYEQYF.

The chain joins TRBV9 to TRBJ1-1, with TRBD1 identical over 9 bases. The CDR3 is made up of 14 amino acids. J lost 1 base, V lost 4 bases, and 2 bases had no gene match. Germline lookup yields CDR1 SGDLS and CDR2 YYNGEE. The CDR3 region is CASSPGQGNTEAFF. The CDR3 DNA sequence: TGTGCCAGCAGCCCGGGACAGGGGAACACTGAAGCTTTCTTT.

The chain couples TRBV3-1 (or the pseudogene TRBV3-2) to TRBJ2-7, with 10 bases identical to TRBD1. The CDR3 contains 14 residues. Trimming cost V 2 bases and J 9 bases; bases outside gene matches: 7. Germline V gene lookup returns CDR1 LGHDT and CDR2 YNNKEL (reference sequence). The CDR3 spells CASSQPGQGIGQYF. CDR3 nucleotide sequence: TGTGCCAGCAGCCAACCGGGACAGGGGATCGGGCAGTACTTC.

At least ten counts were recorded for this clone. The chain is built from TRBV5-4 and TRBJ2-5; 8 bases fit TRBD1. The length of the CDR3 is 14 residues. J was trimmed by 5 bases and V by 3 bases; bases with no gene match: 6. Germline V gene lookup returns CDR1 SGHNT and CDR2 YYREEE (reference sequence). The DNA of the CDR3 is TGTGCCAGCAGCTCTTCAGGGGGCAGGGAGACCCAGTACTTC. Translating it yields CASSSSGGRETQYF.

CDR3 sequence reads: CASSLNAYEQYF. The CDR3 DNA is TGTGCCAGCAGCTTAAACGCCTACGAGCAGTACTTC. The chain carries TRBV7-3 and TRBJ2-7; D not resolved. The CDR3 has 12 amino acids. The V end lost 1 base, the J end lost 2 bases, and 3 bases lay between the germline ends. CDR1 is SGHTA and CDR2 is FQGTGA in the germline V gene.

V is TRBV11-2 and J is TRBJ2-7; D is unresolved. CDR1 and CDR2 (germline): SGHAT, FQNNGV. The CDR3 is made up of 12 amino acids. V was shortened by 1 base and J by 1 base, with 2 bases between the two germline ends. The CDR3 here is CASSLGSYEQYF. The CDR3 DNA follows: TGTGCCAGCAGCTTAGGGTCCTACGAGCAGTACTTC.

The rearrangement uses TRBV4-2 and TRBJ2-1; D perhaps matches TRBD1 (5 bases). Germline V lookup: CDR1 LGHNA, CDR2 YNFKEQ. V lost 0 bases to trimming and J lost 1 base, with 16 bases between them. This CDR3 has 18 residues. CDR3 DNA sequence: TGTGCCAGCAGCCAAGATTTTAGGGGCTCTATTTCCTACAATGAGCAGTTCTTC. Translation: CASSQDFRGSISYNEQFF.

The chain recombines TRBV21-1 with TRBJ2-5; the table's D call, TRBD2, was not checked against the DNA. TRBV21-1 is termed a pseudogene. The CDR3 sequence is 14 residues long. The CDR3 nucleotides are TGTGCCAGCAGCAAATTAGCCCCCCAGGAGACCCAGTACTTC. It codes for CASSKLAPQETQYF.

This clone was found once. The CDR3 here is CASSLYRGYNEQFF. The CDR3, as DNA: TGTGCCAGCAGCTTATACAGGGGCTACAATGAGCAGTTCTTC. The rearrangement links TRBV11-2 to TRBJ2-1; TRBD1 matches at 7 bases. Germline V gives CDR1 SGHAT, CDR2 FQNNGV. This CDR3 spans 14 amino acids. Trimming removed 2 bases from V and 3 bases from J; junction bases left unmatched: 1.

The chain has TRBV3-1 (or the pseudogene TRBV3-2) and TRBJ2-3; the match to TRBD2 covers 10 bases. The germline gives CDR1 LGHDT, CDR2 YNNKEL (reference sequence). This CDR3 comprises 15 residues. V lost 1 base, J lost 5 bases, and 3 bases stayed unmatched. The CDR3 DNA follows: TGTGCCAGCAGCCAAGGGCTAGCGGGAGAAGATACGCAGTATTTT. This translates into CASSQGLAGEDTQYF.

This sequence joins TRBV24-1 and TRBJ1-2; D call uncertain. The V end was cut by 0 bases, the J end by 8 bases, with 9 bases between. The CDR3 runs to 13 residues. CDR1 and CDR2 (germline): KGHDR, SFDVKD. DNA of the CDR3: TGTGCCACCAGTGATTTGTCACAGCAGGGCTACACCTTC. Protein sequence: CATSDLSQQGYTF.